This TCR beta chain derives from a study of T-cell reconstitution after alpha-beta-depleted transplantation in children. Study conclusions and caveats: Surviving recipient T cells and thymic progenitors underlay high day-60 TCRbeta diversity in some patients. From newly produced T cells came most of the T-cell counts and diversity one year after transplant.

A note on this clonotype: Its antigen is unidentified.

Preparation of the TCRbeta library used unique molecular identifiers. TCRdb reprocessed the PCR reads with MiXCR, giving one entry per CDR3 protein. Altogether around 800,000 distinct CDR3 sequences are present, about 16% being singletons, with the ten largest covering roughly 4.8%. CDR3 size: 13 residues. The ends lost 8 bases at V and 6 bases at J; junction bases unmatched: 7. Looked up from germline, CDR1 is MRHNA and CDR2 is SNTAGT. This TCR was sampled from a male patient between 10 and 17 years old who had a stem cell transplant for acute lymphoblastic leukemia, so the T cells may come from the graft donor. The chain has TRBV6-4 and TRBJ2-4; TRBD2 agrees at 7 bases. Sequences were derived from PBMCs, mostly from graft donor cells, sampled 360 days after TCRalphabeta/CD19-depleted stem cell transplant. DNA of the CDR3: TGTGCCAGCGGGGTCACGGGGGGAAACATTCAGTACTTC. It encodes CASGVTGGNIQYF.